This TCR beta chain was sequenced during a study of identical twins. Findings and limits, study-wide: Out-of-frame alpha sequences that twins shared showed excess low generation probability.

Notes on this clonotype: Its cognate antigen is unknown.

The V segment lost 2 bases and the J segment 4 bases; nucleotides outside the gene matches: 6. CDR1 and CDR2 (germline): SGDLS, YYNGEE. CDR3 length: 15 residues. Unique molecular identifiers were present on the cDNA, which also gained a universal primer site by template switching. MiXCR, applied by TCRdb to the 5' RACE reads, yields one record per CDR3 protein. The data contain over 500,000 distinct CDR3 sequences, approximately 22% of them seen just once; the ten biggest clones take up around 0.91%. Separately, the same data were catalogued under a study of T cells expressing NK-cell markers.

Input material: CD4+ T cells sorted from blood. The rearrangement uses TRBV9 and TRBJ2-5; 9 bases align to TRBD2. The sequence was obtained from a woman between 18 and 29 years old in good health. The CDR3 loop reads CASSVSGSRVETQYF. The CDR3 coding sequence is TGTGCCAGCAGCGTTAGCGGGAGTAGGGTAGAGACCCAGTACTTC.